The rows below give T cell receptor beta chains drawn from one sample of a study of T-cell memory formation after mild COVID-19. MiXCR, applied by TCRdb to the 5' RACE reads, yields one record per CDR3 protein. The sample lists some 150,000 distinct CDR3 sequences; 6% were seen once. Specimen: PBMCs or a T cell subset sorted from them (not recorded which). All receptors come from an adult woman who had mild COVID-19 (a few samples of this study predate the infection). Cell type and time point are not known. Both conserved end residues are part of each CDR3. The D gene is left open where the match is weak. Clone size is given for some rows only: seen once, a few or many times, or a class if the clone is expanded.

CDR3: CASSLTVTSGGFSSYNEQFF
DNA: TGTGCCAGCAGCTTGACAGTGACCAGCGGGGGGTTTAGCTCCTACAATGAGCAGTTCTTC
V: TRBV5-6
D: TRBD2
J: TRBJ2-1
size: many

CDR3: CSARESGMGDTQYF
DNA: TGCAGTGCTAGAGAGTCGGGCATGGGGGATACGCAGTATTTT
V: TRBV20-1
D: .
J: TRBJ2-3
size: many

CDR3: CASKEAGGTDTQYF
DNA: TGCGCCAGCAAGGAAGCGGGGGGCACAGATACGCAGTATTTT
V: TRBV5-1
D: TRBD2
J: TRBJ2-3
size: many

CDR3: CASREDGQNTEAFF
DNA: TGTGCCAGCAGGGAGGACGGACAGAACACTGAAGCTTTCTTT
V: TRBV6-6
D: .
J: TRBJ1-1
size: many

CDR3: CASSQSRLAGTEETQYF
DNA: TGTGCCAGCAGCCAATCCCGACTAGCGGGGACTGAAGAGACCCAGTACTTC
V: TRBV16
D: TRBD2
J: TRBJ2-5
size: .

CDR3: CASSRPEGPSGGYEQYF
DNA: TGCGCCAGCAGCCGTCCGGAGGGTCCTAGCGGGGGATACGAGCAGTACTTC
V: TRBV5-1
D: TRBD2
J: TRBJ2-7
size: many

CDR3: CASSESIGGLTPQHF
DNA: TGTGCCAGCAGTGAATCTATCGGGGGTTTGACGCCCCAGCATTTT
V: TRBV6-1
D: .
J: TRBJ1-5
size: .

CDR3: CASSVGVSGGQYEQYF
DNA: TGTGCCAGCAGCGTAGGAGTTAGCGGGGGCCAGTACGAGCAGTACTTC
V: TRBV9
D: TRBD2
J: TRBJ2-7
size: .

CDR3: CSARPPLLGVSYGYTF
DNA: TGCAGTGCCAGACCCCCATTACTAGGGGTCAGCTATGGCTACACCTTC
V: TRBV20-1
D: .
J: TRBJ1-2
size: few

CDR3: CASSLAGPPNTEAFF
DNA: TGTGCCAGCAGCTTAGCAGGGCCCCCGAACACTGAAGCTTTCTTT
V: TRBV5-5
D: .
J: TRBJ1-1
size: .

CDR3: CASSLDGTRQYQPQHF
DNA: TGTGCCAGCAGCCTCGACGGGACCCGACAGTATCAGCCCCAGCATTTT
V: TRBV7-2
D: .
J: TRBJ1-5
size: .

CDR3: CASSLYSGDIHEQFF
DNA: TGTGCCAGCAGTTTATATAGCGGGGACATACATGAGCAGTTCTTC
V: TRBV12-3/TRBV12-4
D: TRBD2
J: TRBJ2-1
size: few

CDR3: CASSNSGDEQFF
DNA: TGTGCCAGCAGCAACTCAGGGGATGAGCAGTTCTTC
V: TRBV7-3
D: .
J: TRBJ2-1
size: many

CDR3: CSAGRGRVPREYF
DNA: TGCAGTGCCGGTAGAGGCAGAGTCCCTAGGGAGTATTTT
V: TRBV20-1
D: .
J: TRBJ2-3
size: few

CDR3: CASSFGTPNQPQHF
DNA: TGTGCCAGCAGCTTCGGGACACCTAATCAGCCCCAGCATTTT
V: TRBV5-6
D: .
J: TRBJ1-5
size: many

CDR3: CASSLRTRGYTF
DNA: TGTGCCAGCAGTTTAAGGACGCGGGGCTACACCTTC
V: TRBV12-3/TRBV12-4
D: .
J: TRBJ1-2
size: many